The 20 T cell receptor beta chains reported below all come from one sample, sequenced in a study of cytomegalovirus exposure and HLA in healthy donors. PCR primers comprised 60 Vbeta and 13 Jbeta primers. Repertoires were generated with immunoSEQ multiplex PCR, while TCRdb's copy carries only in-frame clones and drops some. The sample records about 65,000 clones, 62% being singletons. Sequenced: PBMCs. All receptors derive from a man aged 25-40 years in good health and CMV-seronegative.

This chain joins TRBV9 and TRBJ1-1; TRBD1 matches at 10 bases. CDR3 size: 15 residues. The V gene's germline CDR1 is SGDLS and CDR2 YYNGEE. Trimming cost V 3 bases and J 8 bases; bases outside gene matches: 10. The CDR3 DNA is TGTGCCAGCAGCGCCAACCCGGGACAGGGGTTAGAAGCTTTCTTT. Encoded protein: CASSANPGQGLEAFF. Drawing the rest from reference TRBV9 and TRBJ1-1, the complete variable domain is DSGVTQTPKHLITATGQRVTLRCSPRSGDLSVYWYQQSLDQGLQFLIQYYNGEERAKGNILERFSAQQFPDLHSELNLSSLELGDSALYFCASSANPGQGLEAFFGQGTRLTVV.

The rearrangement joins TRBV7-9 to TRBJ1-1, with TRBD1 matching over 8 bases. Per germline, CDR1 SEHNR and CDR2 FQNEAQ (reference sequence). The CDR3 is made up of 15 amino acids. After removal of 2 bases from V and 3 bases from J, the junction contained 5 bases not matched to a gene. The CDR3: CASSLSRGRDTEAFF. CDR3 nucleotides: TGTGCCAGCAGCTTATCCAGGGGGCGCGACACTGAAGCTTTCTTT.

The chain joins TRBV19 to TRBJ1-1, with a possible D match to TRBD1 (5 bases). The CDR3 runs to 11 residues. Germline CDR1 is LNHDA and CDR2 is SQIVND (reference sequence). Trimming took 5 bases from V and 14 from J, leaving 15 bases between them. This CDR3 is CASSHHRQPFF. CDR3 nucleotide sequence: TGTGCCAGTAGTCACCACAGGCAGCCCTTCTTT.

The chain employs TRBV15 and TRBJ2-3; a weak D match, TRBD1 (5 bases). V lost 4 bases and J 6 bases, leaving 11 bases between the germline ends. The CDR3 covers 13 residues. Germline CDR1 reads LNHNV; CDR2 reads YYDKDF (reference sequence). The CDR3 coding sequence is TGTGCCACCAGCACAGGGATTTCGGATACGCAGTATTTT. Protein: CATSTGISDTQYF. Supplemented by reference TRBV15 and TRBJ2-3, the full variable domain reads DAMVIQNPRYQVTQFGKPVTLSCSQTLNHNVMYWYQQKSSQAPKLLFHYYDKDFNNEADTPDNFQSRRPNTSFCFLDIRSPGLGDTAMYLCATSTGISDTQYFGPGTRLTVL.

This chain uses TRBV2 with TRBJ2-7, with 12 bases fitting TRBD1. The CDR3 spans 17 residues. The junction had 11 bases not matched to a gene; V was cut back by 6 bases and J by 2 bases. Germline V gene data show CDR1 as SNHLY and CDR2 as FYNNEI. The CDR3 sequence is CASRPGQGAPFPYEQYF. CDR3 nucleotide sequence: TGTGCCAGCAGACCGGGACAGGGGGCCCCTTTTCCCTACGAGCAGTACTTC.

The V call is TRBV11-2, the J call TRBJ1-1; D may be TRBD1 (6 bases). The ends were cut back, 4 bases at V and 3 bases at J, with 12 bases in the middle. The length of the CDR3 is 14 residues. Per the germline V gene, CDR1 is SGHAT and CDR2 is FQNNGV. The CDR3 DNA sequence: TGTGCCAGCAGCTCGACAGGAAAGGACACTGAAGCTTTCTTT. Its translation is CASSSTGKDTEAFF.

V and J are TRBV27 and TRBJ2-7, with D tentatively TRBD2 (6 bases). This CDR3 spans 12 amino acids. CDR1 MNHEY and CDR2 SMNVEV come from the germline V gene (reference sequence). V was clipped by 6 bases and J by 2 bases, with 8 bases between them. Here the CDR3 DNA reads TGTGCCAGCAGGGGGGGAGCCTACGAGCAGTACTTC. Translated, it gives CASRGGAYEQYF.

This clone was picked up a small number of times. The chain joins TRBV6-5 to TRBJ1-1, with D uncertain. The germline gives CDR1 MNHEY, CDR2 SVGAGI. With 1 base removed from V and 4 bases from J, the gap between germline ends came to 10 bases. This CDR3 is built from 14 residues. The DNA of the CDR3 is TGTGCCAGCAGTTACTTAGTTATTGGCACTGAAGCTTTCTTT. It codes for CASSYLVIGTEAFF.

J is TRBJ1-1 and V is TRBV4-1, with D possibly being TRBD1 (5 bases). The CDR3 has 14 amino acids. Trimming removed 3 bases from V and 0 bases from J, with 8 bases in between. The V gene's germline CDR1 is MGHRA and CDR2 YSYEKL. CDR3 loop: CASSHLDMNTEAFF. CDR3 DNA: TGCGCCAGCAGCCATCTGGACATGAACACTGAAGCTTTCTTT.

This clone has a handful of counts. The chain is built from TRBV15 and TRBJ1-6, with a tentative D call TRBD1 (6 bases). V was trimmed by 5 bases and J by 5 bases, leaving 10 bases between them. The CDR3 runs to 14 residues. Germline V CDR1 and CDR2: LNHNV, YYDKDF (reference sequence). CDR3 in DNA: TGTGCCACCAGCTGGACAGATAATAATTCACCCCTCCACTTT. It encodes CATSWTDNNSPLHF.

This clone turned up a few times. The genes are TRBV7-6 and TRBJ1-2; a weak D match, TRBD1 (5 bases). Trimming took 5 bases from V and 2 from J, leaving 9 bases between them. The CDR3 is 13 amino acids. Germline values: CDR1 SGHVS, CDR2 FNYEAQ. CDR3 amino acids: CASSHQGNYGYTF. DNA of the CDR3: TGTGCCAGCAGCCACCAGGGAAACTATGGCTACACCTTC.

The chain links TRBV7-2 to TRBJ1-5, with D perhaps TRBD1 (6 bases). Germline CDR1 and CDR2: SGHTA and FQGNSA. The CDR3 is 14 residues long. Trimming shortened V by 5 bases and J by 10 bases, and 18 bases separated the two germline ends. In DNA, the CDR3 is TGTGCCAGCAGCCCGCGATATGGGGGCCAACCCCAGCATTTT. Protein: CASSPRYGGQPQHF.

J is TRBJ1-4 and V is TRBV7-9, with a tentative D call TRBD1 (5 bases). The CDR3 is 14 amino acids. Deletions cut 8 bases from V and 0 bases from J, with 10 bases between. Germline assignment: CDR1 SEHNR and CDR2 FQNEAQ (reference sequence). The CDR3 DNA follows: TGTGCCAGCGCCAGGGTCGCAACTAATGAAAAACTGTTTTTT. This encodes CASARVATNEKLFF.

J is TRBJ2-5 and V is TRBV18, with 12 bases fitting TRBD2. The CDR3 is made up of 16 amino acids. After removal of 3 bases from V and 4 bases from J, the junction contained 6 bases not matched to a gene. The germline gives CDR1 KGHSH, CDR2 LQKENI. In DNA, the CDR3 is TGTGCCAGCTCACCCCCTAGCGGGGGGGCCCGAGAGACCCAGTACTTC. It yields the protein CASSPPSGGARETQYF.

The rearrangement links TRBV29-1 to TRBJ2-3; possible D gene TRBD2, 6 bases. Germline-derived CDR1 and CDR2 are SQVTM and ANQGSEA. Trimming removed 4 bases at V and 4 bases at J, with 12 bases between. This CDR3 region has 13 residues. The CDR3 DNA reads TGCAGCGTTGGCACGGGGGTGGCAGATACGCAGTATTTT. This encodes CSVGTGVADTQYF.

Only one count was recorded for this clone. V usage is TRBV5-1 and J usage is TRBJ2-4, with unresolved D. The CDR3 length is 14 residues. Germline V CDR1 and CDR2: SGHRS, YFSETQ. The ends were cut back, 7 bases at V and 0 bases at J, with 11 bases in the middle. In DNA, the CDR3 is TGCGCCAGCGCGGCAGACTTAGCCAAAAACATTCAGTACTTC. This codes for CASAADLAKNIQYF.

This chain's CDR3 is CASSFRTTNTGELFF. The CDR3 nucleotides are TGTGCCAGCAGCTTTCGGACTACGAACACCGGGGAGCTGTTTTTT. The chain is built from TRBV7-8 and TRBJ2-2, with a weak D call TRBD2 (6 bases). Germline V CDR1 and CDR2: SGHVS, FQNEAQ. Trimming cost V 3 bases and J 0 bases, with 8 bases left between them. The CDR3 is 15 residues long.

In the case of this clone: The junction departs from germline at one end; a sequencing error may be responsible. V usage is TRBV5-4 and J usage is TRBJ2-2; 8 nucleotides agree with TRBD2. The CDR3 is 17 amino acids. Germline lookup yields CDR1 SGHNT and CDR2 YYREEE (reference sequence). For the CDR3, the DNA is TGTGCCAGCAGCTTGGCAGGGTCGGGGGGGAACAGCGGGGAGCTGTTTTTT. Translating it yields CASSLAGSGGNSGELFF.

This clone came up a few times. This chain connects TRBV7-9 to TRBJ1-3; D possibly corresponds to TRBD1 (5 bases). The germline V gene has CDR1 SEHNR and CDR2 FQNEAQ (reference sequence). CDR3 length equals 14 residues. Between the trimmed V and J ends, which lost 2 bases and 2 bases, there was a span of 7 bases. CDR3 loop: CASSLQGTGNTIYF. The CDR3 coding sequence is TGTGCCAGCAGCTTACAGGGAACTGGAAACACCATATATTTT.

The CDR3 coding sequence is TGTGCCAGCAGCCAAAGGGGTAGCGGGGGGGTGGGGGAGACCCAGTACTTC. As protein: CASSQRGSGGVGETQYF. The V gene is TRBV4-2, the J gene TRBJ2-5, with TRBD2 matching over 11 bases. The CDR3 covers 17 residues. With V trimmed by 2 bases and J by 5 bases, 10 bases remained unmatched. Germline values: CDR1 LGHNA, CDR2 YNFKEQ.